These T cell receptor beta chains were read from a single sample in a study of patients and donors after allogeneic stem cell transplantation. TCRdb redid the calling of the RT-PCR reads with MiXCR, one entry per CDR3 protein. The table shows some 880,000 distinct CDR3 sequences, with 18% occurring only once. Input material: blood, either unsorted or a sorted T cell fraction (not recorded which). All receptors come from a human donor who was either an allogeneic HSCT recipient or a stem cell or donor lymphocyte infusion donor (not recorded which). It is not recorded whose cells these are; they may come from a transplant donor. The conserved cysteine and the conserved F or W are not part of the CDR3 here. Each record gives: J gene, V gene, CDR3 protein.

>TRBJ1-1|TRBV11-2
ASPGGQENTEAF
>TRBJ1-2|TRBV30
AWSGDSGTYGYT
>TRBJ2-7|TRBV11-1
ASSLMTGGTGEQY
>TRBJ2-1|TRBV24-1
ATSDVPGLVTNEQF
>TRBJ1-2|TRBV12-3/TRBV12-4
ASTHPGEYGYT
>TRBJ1-2|TRBV19
ASRRNGEAHGYT
>TRBJ2-2|TRBV20-1
SARTGLSPNTGELF
>TRBJ2-1|TRBV27
ASSPGLNYNEQF
>TRBJ2-1|TRBV5-1
ASSRGQGSREQF
>TRBJ2-5|TRBV5-1
AIRDGKETQY
>TRBJ2-5|TRBV20-1
SGEGLAIPGQETQY
>TRBJ1-5|TRBV29-1
SVAWGTGSNQPQH
>TRBJ2-7|TRBV11-2
ASSLGQEWYEQY
>TRBJ2-7|TRBV27
ASTRGDLNEQY
>TRBJ1-3|TRBV5-6
ASSLVGQGNGNTIY
>TRBJ2-6|TRBV3-1
ASSLGLAGSSGANVLT
>TRBJ2-5|TRBV5-1
ASSVGPLRTGGETQY
>TRBJ2-7|TRBV6-5
ASSYSINRGPEQY
>TRBJ2-7|TRBV5-1
ASSYLAGDPEQY
>TRBJ2-5|TRBV9
ASSVGPGGQETQY
>TRBJ1-1|TRBV7-2
ASRTRQRNTEAF
>TRBJ2-2|TRBV18
ASSQRTRQNTGEQF
>TRBJ2-7|TRBV28
ASSFLDRGYEQY
>TRBJ1-2|TRBV12-3/TRBV12-4
ASSFKSPAPYGYT
>TRBJ2-5|TRBV27
ASSLIAGGARETQY
>TRBJ2-7|TRBV27
ASSLIAEPISGLEQY
>TRBJ2-1|TRBV5-1
ASSLVVLAGSARYNEQF
>TRBJ2-7|TRBV6-2/TRBV6-3
ASTKTGGEQY
>TRBJ2-7|TRBV5-1
ASSGRDRPYEQY
>TRBJ2-7|TRBV7-8
ASSLVGTVSEQY
>TRBJ2-1|TRBV7-9
ASSLWRPLGHTEQF
>TRBJ1-3|TRBV4-1
ASSPYPTGNTIY
>TRBJ1-1|TRBV27
ASSLVQGSNTNTEAF
>TRBJ2-3|TRBV20-1
SARWMLGPDTQY
>TRBJ1-3|TRBV9
ASSVSGLDGNTIY
>TRBJ2-7|TRBV7-9
ASSLVGEGTRNEQY
>TRBJ2-3|TRBV9
ASSVSGVVSDTQY
>TRBJ2-1|TRBV20-1
SAHGYRDTWNEQF
>TRBJ1-5|TRBV12-3/TRBV12-4
ASSLGKNQPQH
>TRBJ2-1|TRBV7-2
ASALLSDRWGHNEQF
>TRBJ2-1|TRBV6-1
ASSPPTSGIRDEQF
>TRBJ2-6|TRBV29-1
SVDEQEDSGANVLT
>TRBJ1-2|TRBV4-3
ASSQGQGATDYGYT
>TRBJ1-5|TRBV5-5
ASSVKVWQPQH
>TRBJ2-7|TRBV4-2
ASSQWDRSSYEQY
>TRBJ1-4|TRBV20-1
SARGTADNEKLF
>TRBJ1-1|TRBV5-4
ASSLVVGTGSTEAF
>TRBJ2-1|TRBV12-3/TRBV12-4
ASSLIRTGIGKVEQF
>TRBJ2-7|TRBV5-6
ASSLRTGPHLLYEQY
>TRBJ2-1|TRBV7-2
ASSPTPGLAGEQF
>TRBJ2-7|TRBV4-1
ASSQDWQGYEQY
>TRBJ2-2|TRBV12-3/TRBV12-4
ASGPSGLNTGELF
>TRBJ2-5|TRBV12-5
ASGLVPGTQY
>TRBJ2-3|TRBV6-4
ASSDPGQGIDTQY
>TRBJ2-3|TRBV20-1
SARVSPGPPSSTQY
>TRBJ1-2|TRBV5-1
ASTQSGSSGYT
>TRBJ2-1|TRBV5-8
ASSLGGQGDNEQF
>TRBJ1-1|TRBV7-2
ASSFKQGVKAF
>TRBJ2-3|TRBV5-1
ASSSSRLADYTDTQY